The 18 T cell receptor beta chains below all came from one sample that was sequenced in a study of cytomegalovirus exposure and HLA in healthy donors. PCR employed 60 Vbeta and 13 Jbeta primers. TCRdb keeps only in-frame clones here, not all; method: immunoSEQ multiplex PCR. The sample carries 150,000 or so clones, approximately 69% recorded once. Material for sequencing was PBMCs. Receptors originate from a young man in good health and CMV-seronegative.

In the case of this clone: Other DNA sequences in the sample encode the same CDR3. This chain joins TRBV7-8 and TRBJ1-5; D is perhaps TRBD1 (5 bases). Germline V lookup: CDR1 SGHVS, CDR2 FQNEAQ. Between the trimmed V and J ends, which lost 1 base and 2 bases, there was a span of 9 bases. This CDR3 region has 15 residues. The CDR3 region is CASSLERGGNQPQHF. The CDR3 DNA follows: TGTGCCAGCAGCTTAGAAAGGGGTGGCAATCAGCCCCAGCATTTT.

This clone occurred a few times. This chain connects TRBV19 to TRBJ2-7; tentatively, D is TRBD2 (6 bases). V lost 4 bases, J lost 5 bases, and 15 bases lay in between. The CDR3 spans 14 residues. Germline assignment: CDR1 LNHDA and CDR2 SQIVND (reference sequence). Written as DNA, the CDR3 is TGTGCCAGTAGTACCTATCAGGCGGGAAACGAGCAGTACTTC. Amino acid sequence: CASSTYQAGNEQYF.

V and J are TRBV28 and TRBJ1-2; 7 bases are a match to TRBD1. Per the germline V gene, CDR1 is MDHEN and CDR2 is SYDVKM. The V gene end was trimmed by 5 bases and the J gene end by 4 bases; junction bases not matched to a gene: 10. This CDR3 spans 15 amino acids. CDR3 region: CASSLGTALGYGYTF. In nucleotides, the CDR3 is TGTGCCAGCAGTCTAGGGACAGCCCTCGGCTATGGCTACACCTTC.

V and J are TRBV7-9 and TRBJ1-2; 7 nucleotides align to TRBD1. In germline, CDR1 is SEHNR, CDR2 FQNEAQ (reference sequence). The junction had 13 bases not matched to a gene; V was cut back by 5 bases and J by 4 bases. This CDR3 is 16 amino acids long. As DNA, the CDR3 is TGTGCCAGCAGCCAGTCCGACAGGGTGGCCACCTATGGCTACACCTTC. Protein product: CASSQSDRVATYGYTF.

The chain carries TRBV27 and TRBJ2-2; D is perhaps TRBD1 (6 bases). The CDR3 loop spans 13 amino acids. The V end lost 5 bases, the J end lost 4 bases, and 8 bases lay between the germline ends. CDR1 and CDR2 from the germline V gene are MNHEY and SMNVEV (reference sequence). CDR3 amino acids: CASSTGITGELFF. Here the CDR3 DNA reads TGTGCCAGCAGTACAGGGATCACCGGGGAGCTGTTTTTT.

Regarding this clone: The same CDR3 can be traced to other DNA sequences in this sample. This chain joins TRBV7-2 and TRBJ1-5; D ambiguous. The V end was cut by 3 bases, the J end by 2 bases, with 5 bases between. This CDR3 spans 13 amino acids. Germline lookup yields CDR1 SGHTA and CDR2 FQGNSA. Here the CDR3 DNA reads TGTGCCAGCAGCTTGAGGGGCAATCAGCCCCAGCATTTT. Its protein product is CASSLRGNQPQHF.

The chain links TRBV5-1 to TRBJ2-6, with 12 positions matching TRBD1. The germline CDR1 and CDR2 sequences are SGHRS and YFSETQ. Trimming cost V 5 bases and J 4 bases; bases outside gene matches: 7. The length of the CDR3 is 17 residues. CDR3 nucleotide sequence: TGCGCCAGCAGGGGGGGGACAGGGGGCAAAGGGGCCAACGTCCTGACTTTC. Amino acids: CASRGGTGGKGANVLTF.

This sequence joins TRBV4-1 and TRBJ2-7; maybe TRBD2 (6 bases). The germline V gene has CDR1 MGHRA and CDR2 YSYEKL. This CDR3 region has 14 residues. V was trimmed by 1 base and J by 2 bases, leaving 9 bases between them. The CDR3 region has the DNA TGCGCCAGCAGCCAAGGTGGGGGGACCTACGAGCAGTACTTC. This codes for CASSQGGGTYEQYF.

The J gene is TRBJ2-5, the V gene TRBV6-5; 8 nucleotides match TRBD2. V lost 2 bases, J lost 1 base, and 6 bases stayed unmatched. From germline, CDR1 is MNHEY and CDR2 SVGAGI. There are 16 residues in the CDR3. The CDR3 region has the DNA TGTGCCAGCAGTTACGCCGCGGGGGGCCTCCAAGAGACCCAGTACTTC. This sequence encodes CASSYAAGGLQETQYF.

In DNA form, the CDR3 reads TGTGCCAGCAGCTTACAGGGGGCGAGAGAACAGCCCCAGCATTTT. This sequence encodes CASSLQGAREQPQHF. The J gene is TRBJ1-5, the V gene TRBV7-8; 8 bases align to TRBD1. CDR3 size: 15 residues. Unmatched junction bases numbered 7, after V lost 2 bases and J lost 7 bases. From germline, CDR1 is SGHVS and CDR2 FQNEAQ. Full variable domain (rest looked up from reference TRBV7-8 and TRBJ1-5): GAGVSQSPRYKVAKRGQDVALRCDPISGHVSLFWYQQALGQGPEFLTYFQNEAQLDKSGLPSDRFFAERPEGSVSTLKIQRTQQEDSAVYLCASSLQGAREQPQHFGDGTRLSIL.

The V call is TRBV5-1, the J call TRBJ1-1; a possible D gene is TRBD1 (6 bases). Germline V gene data show CDR1 as SGHRS and CDR2 as YFSETQ. Trimming shortened V by 4 bases and J by 1 base, and 11 bases separated the two germline ends. The CDR3 runs to 14 residues. CDR3 in amino acids: CASSRDRQNTEAFF. In DNA, the CDR3 is TGCGCCAGCAGCCGAGACAGGCAGAACACTGAAGCTTTCTTT. The full variable domain, completed using reference TRBV5-1 and TRBJ1-1, is KAGVTQTPRYLIKTRGQQVTLSCSPISGHRSVSWYQQTPGQGLQFLFEYFSETQRNKGNFPGRFSGRQFSNSRSEMNVSTLELGDSALYLCASSRDRQNTEAFFGQGTRLTVV.

The rearrangement joins TRBV19 to TRBJ1-5, with unresolved D. Deletions cut 6 bases from V and 2 bases from J, with 14 bases between. This CDR3 is built from 15 residues. CDR1 is LNHDA and CDR2 is SQIVND in the germline V gene (reference sequence). The DNA for the CDR3 is TGTGCCAGTAGCCAGCTCGGCGGGGGCAATCAGCCCCAGCATTTT. This encodes CASSQLGGGNQPQHF.

The chain joins TRBV27 to TRBJ2-7; tentative D call: TRBD1 (6 bases). V was clipped by 2 bases and J by 2 bases, with 10 bases between them. The CDR3 is made up of 14 amino acids. Germline CDR1 MNHEY, CDR2 SMNVEV (reference sequence). The DNA for the CDR3 is TGTGCCAGCAGTTTAAAGGGACACGCCTACGAGCAGTACTTC. Protein sequence: CASSLKGHAYEQYF.

V usage is TRBV7-3 and J usage is TRBJ2-2; 7 nucleotides line up with TRBD1. After removal of 5 bases from V and 4 bases from J, the junction contained 4 bases not matched to a gene. Germline CDR1 reads SGHTA; CDR2 reads FQGTGA. CDR3 size: 14 residues. The CDR3 here is CASSTTGATGELFF. In nucleotides, the CDR3 is TGTGCCAGCAGCACTACAGGGGCCACCGGGGAGCTGTTTTTT.

The chain has TRBV9 and TRBJ2-1, with 8 bases fitting TRBD2. CDR1 SGDLS and CDR2 YYNGEE come from the germline V gene. The length of the CDR3 is 15 residues. V lost 4 bases, J lost 5 bases, and 8 bases stayed unmatched. The CDR3 reads CASSPLGGGHNEQFF. In DNA, the CDR3 is TGTGCCAGCAGCCCCCTTGGCGGGGGGCACAATGAGCAGTTCTTC.

V usage is TRBV6-5 and J usage is TRBJ2-7; 12 bases match TRBD1. Germline V gives CDR1 MNHEY, CDR2 SVGAGI. The CDR3 runs to 16 residues. With V trimmed by 3 bases and J by 4 bases, 7 bases remained unmatched. The CDR3 sequence: CASSYTSGQGAYEQYF. The CDR3 DNA reads TGTGCCAGCAGTTATACTTCGGGACAGGGGGCTTACGAGCAGTACTTC.

The table lists this clone with a count of one. This sequence joins TRBV5-1 and TRBJ1-1; 9 bases map to TRBD1. The CDR3 runs to 15 residues. Losses at the gene ends were 1 base for V and 1 base for J; bases not matched to a gene: 2. The germline V gene has CDR1 SGHRS and CDR2 YFSETQ. Here the CDR3 reads CASSLTGGPNTEAFF. In DNA form, the CDR3 reads TGCGCCAGCAGCTTGACAGGGGGCCCGAACACTGAAGCTTTCTTT.

J is TRBJ2-7 and V is TRBV7-2; TRBD1 matches at 9 bases. Germline loops: CDR1 SGHTA, CDR2 FQGNSA. The CDR3 extends over 16 amino acids. The J segment lost 3 bases and the V segment lost 5 bases, leaving 11 bases of the junction unmatched. This CDR3 is CASSPEGQGFIYEQYF. DNA of the CDR3: TGTGCCAGCAGCCCCGAGGGACAGGGTTTTATCTACGAGCAGTACTTC.